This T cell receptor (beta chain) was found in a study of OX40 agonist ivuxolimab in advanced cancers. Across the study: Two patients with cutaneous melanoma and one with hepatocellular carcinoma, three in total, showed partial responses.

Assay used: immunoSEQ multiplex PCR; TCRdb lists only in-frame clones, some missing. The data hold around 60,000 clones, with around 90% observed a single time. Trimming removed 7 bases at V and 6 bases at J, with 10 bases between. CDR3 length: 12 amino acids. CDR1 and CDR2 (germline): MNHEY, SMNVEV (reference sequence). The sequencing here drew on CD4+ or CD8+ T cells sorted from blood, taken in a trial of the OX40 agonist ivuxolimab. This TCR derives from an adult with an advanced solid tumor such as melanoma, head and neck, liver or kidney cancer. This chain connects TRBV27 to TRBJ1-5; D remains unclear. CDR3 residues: CASTTGFQPQHF. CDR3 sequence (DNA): TGTGCCAGCACCACGGGGTTTCAGCCCCAGCATTTT.